This T cell receptor beta chain comes out of a study of beta chain features in type 1 diabetes (dated by TCRdb to 2017 to 2018). Regarding the study in general: No differences in mean age, gender distribution, total cell number or subset yield were found between patients and healthy donors. Whereas all 28 donors provided naive and central memory subsets, regulatory and stem cell-like memory subsets were isolated from just 8 patients and roughly eight healthy donors. A total of under 140,000,000 sorted cells were examined across all samples, and the number of cells per subset was strongly correlated with RNA yield. The study compared the TCRB repertoires of sorted circulating CD4+ T cell subsets in recently diagnosed type 1 diabetes patients with those in matched healthy donors. The paper's findings and limits, for the study overall: PCR may preferentially amplify shorter templates, but because patient and control samples were amplified and corrected together, any resulting skew would affect both groups equally. In all four CD4+ subsets, TCRB CDR3 length was moderately but significantly shorter in type 1 diabetes patients. Naive, central memory and regulatory TCRB repertoires appeared to be more similar among patients than among healthy donors. Patients with type 1 diabetes made fewer insertions and deleted more nucleotides at VDJ recombination sites, implying thymic rearrangement abnormalities. Sequencing cDNA rather than genomic DNA could over-represent highly expressing activated cells, although activation and CD3 levels did not differ between groups. Because the HLA sub-analyses included only small numbers of individuals, any influence of HLA type on TCRB rearrangement was left unresolved.

From each donor, a single peripheral blood sample of approximately 0.11 L on average was drawn into heparinised tubes. Naive, central memory, regulatory and stem cell-like memory CD4+ T cells were sorted on a BD FACSAria II using a panel including CD45RO, CCR7, CD25, CD127, CD95 and CD27. All sorted populations exceeded 95% purity. PBMCs were isolated right away by Lymphoprep density gradient centrifugation and were stained directly, without culture. So that batch effects would be minimized, each experiment stained and sorted samples in pairs, pairing one healthy donor with one patient. The table lists this clone with a few counts. The antigen it recognizes is unknown. It has no much larger one-base neighbor in the sample; base qualities were not kept. The entire isolated RNA was reverse transcribed using the High Capacity cDNA Reverse Transcription Kit, and thus expressed TCRB transcripts were sequenced. Deep immunoSEQ sequencing was applied to naive, central memory and regulatory T cell samples, giving an average of around 3.4 million total reads per sample. Sorted cells were lysed in RLT buffer and RNA was extracted with DNase-treated RNeasy Micro or Mini kits, depending on cell number. Each cell subset was processed on its own to prevent cross-contamination, while patient and healthy donor samples were processed together. The immunoSEQ multiplex PCR was used to amplify TCRB sequences from cDNA, generating 87-bp fragments that spanned the CDR3 region. Amplicons were sequenced on the Illumina HiSeq platform. As for the original processing: PCR bias was computationally corrected using synthetic template baselines, reads within Hamming distance 2 were collapsed, and singletons that could not be merged were discarded. By aligning reads against IMGT, V, D and J genes, CDR3 length, and insertions or deletions at six rearrangement sites were assigned. Within each subset, clonotype counts were normalized to sorted cell number, after which true diversity and Gini coefficients were computed with the tcR R package. The overlap coefficient, calculated on TCRB nucleotide sequences, was used to quantify repertoire sharing. Out-of-frame TCRB sequences from naive cells were analyzed as a proxy for the pre-selection repertoire. What TCRdb holds here is the immuneACCESS table cut down to in-frame rearrangements. Part of the clones is not present; checked against another copy, under half of the missing clones reflect an unresolved V gene, and the others are unexplained. That table is the source of V, J and clone size, and D and trimming were worked out from the DNA. Counted in this sample were approximately 250,000 clones; less than 15% of them appeared once. The ten largest clones represent about 0.03% of the sample.

The source is a woman in her thirties or forties in good health. Specimen: naive CD4+ T cells from blood. This specimen's cell subset or site label, interpreted: true naive CD4+ T cells.

The CDR3 in this case is CASLTGAVNTEAFF. The DNA reads as follows: TGTGCCAGTCTGACAGGGGCCGTGAACACTGAAGCTTTCTTT. The V and J segments used are TRBV19 and TRBJ1-1, with 8 central nucleotides matching TRBD1. The CDR3 goes from the cysteine to the phenylalanine over 14 residues. The sequence is cut down to CDR3 DNA, 42 bases in frame from base 1. For this chain, trimming is 8 bases at the V end and 0 bases at the J end, and the number of junction bases without a gene match is 5. The germline V gene (reference sequence) yields LNHDA for CDR1 and SQIVND for CDR2.